What follows are 9 T cell receptor beta chains derived from one specimen sequenced in a study of blood T cell repertoires in COVID-19. The repertoire was sequenced with immunoSEQ multiplex PCR; TCRdb's copy has only in-frame clones and lacks some. The table lists 150,000 to 200,000 clones, roughly nine tenths of them singletons, with about 2.1% in the top ten. The sample was peripheral blood. The receptors derive from a man between 18 and 35 years old who had recovered from COVID-19.

A single count supports this clone. The chain has TRBV5-1 and TRBJ2-5; 8 bases fit TRBD2. This CDR3 comprises 16 residues. Trimming removed 1 base from V and 4 bases from J; junction bases left unmatched: 9. The germline CDR1 and CDR2 sequences are SGHRS and YFSETQ. The CDR3 bases are TGCGCCAGCAGCTTGATGGACGGGAGGGCCGTAGAGACCCAGTACTTC. Encoded protein: CASSLMDGRAVETQYF.

The gene calls are TRBV5-8 and TRBJ2-1; the match to TRBD2 covers 8 bases. Germline assignment: CDR1 SGHTS and CDR2 YDEGEE. CDR3 length equals 15 residues. The junction had 7 bases not matched to a gene; V was cut back by 2 bases and J by 6 bases. CDR3 amino acids: CASSLGTRGPNEQFF. In DNA, the CDR3 is TGTGCCAGCAGCTTAGGGACTAGGGGCCCCAATGAGCAGTTCTTC.

V gene TRBV6-1 combines with J gene TRBJ1-2, with D maybe TRBD1 (5 bases). This CDR3 region has 14 residues. Trimming shortened V by 1 base and J by 4 bases, and 10 bases separated the two germline ends. Germline-derived CDR1 and CDR2 are MNHNS and SASEGT. DNA for the CDR3: TGTGCCAGCAGTGAAGACCCTCAGGGCTATGGCTACACCTTC. Translating gives CASSEDPQGYGYTF.

The chain is built from TRBV19 and TRBJ2-2, with a possible D match to TRBD2 (7 bases). This CDR3 is built from 14 residues. V shed 9 bases and J shed 7 bases, with 18 bases lying between them. CDR1 and CDR2 from the germline V gene are LNHDA and SQIVND (reference sequence). CDR3 sequence: CASRGGAQVGELFF. The CDR3 DNA is TGTGCCAGCAGAGGGGGGGCCCAAGTCGGGGAGCTGTTTTTT. Complete variable domain (other parts from reference TRBV19 and TRBJ2-2): DGGITQSPKYLFRKEGQNVTLSCEQNLNHDAMYWYRQDPGQGLRLIYYSQIVNDFQKGDIAEGYSVSREKKESFPLTVTSAQKNPTAFYLCASRGGAQVGELFFGEGSRLTVL.

J is TRBJ2-1 and V is TRBV9; a weak D match, TRBD2 (7 bases). Germline loops: CDR1 SGDLS, CDR2 YYNGEE. The CDR3 sequence is 16 residues long. Trimming took 0 bases from V and 7 from J, leaving 17 bases between them. The CDR3 spells CASSVGLARGSNEQFF. The CDR3 DNA follows: TGTGCCAGCAGCGTAGGACTAGCAAGGGGGAGTAATGAGCAGTTCTTC.

The rearrangement links TRBV5-5 to TRBJ2-7, with D possibly being TRBD1 (6 bases). The CDR3 is 11 amino acids. The germline V gene has CDR1 SGHKS and CDR2 YYEKEE (reference sequence). V gave up 5 bases and J gave up 6 bases, with 9 bases separating them. This CDR3 is CASSSRGEQYF. The CDR3, as DNA: TGTGCCAGCAGTTCCAGGGGCGAGCAGTACTTC.

The J gene is TRBJ1-2, the V gene TRBV5-4; no clear D. V lost 4 bases, J lost 0 bases, and 7 bases lay in between. This CDR3 contains 13 residues. Germline V CDR1 and CDR2: SGHNT, YYREEE (reference sequence). The CDR3 sequence is CASSETANYGYTF. Written as DNA, the CDR3 is TGTGCCAGCAGCGAAACAGCTAACTATGGCTACACCTTC.

The V gene is TRBV15, the J gene TRBJ1-3; unclear D gene. The germline gives CDR1 LNHNV, CDR2 YYDKDF (reference sequence). The CDR3 is made up of 13 amino acids. With 8 bases removed from V and 0 bases from J, the gap between germline ends came to 8 bases. The CDR3 DNA sequence: TGTGCCACCGCACAGAGCTCTGGAAACACCATATATTTT. This codes for CATAQSSGNTIYF.

CDR3 loop: CAIRDRASGNTIYF. Here the CDR3 DNA reads TGTGCCATCAGGGACAGGGCGTCTGGAAACACCATATATTTT. The rearrangement joins TRBV10-3 to TRBJ1-3; 8 bases align to TRBD1. Germline CDR1 is ENHRY and CDR2 is SYGVKD. The CDR3 runs 14 residues. Germline trimming cut 6 bases from V and 1 base from J; bases unmatched to any gene: 2.